This T cell receptor (beta chain) was recovered during a study of T cells in women clearing cervical HPV infection. Across the study: Case blood drawn at lesion detection; control blood after infection cleared.

TCRdb's copy holds only in-frame clones and misses some; the assay was immunoSEQ multiplex PCR. Recorded for this sample: about 16,000 clones. The CDR3 consists of 19 residues. Germline-derived CDR1 and CDR2 are DFQATT and SNEGSKA (reference sequence). The V segment lost 1 base and the J segment 7 bases; nucleotides outside the gene matches: 20. In regard to this clone: The CDR3 extends 3 residues past the end of the read, so its final part is completed from the germline J gene.

This receptor was taken from a woman between 18 and 69 years old with a cervical HPV16 infection that either progressed to CIN3+ or cleared (not recorded which). The V call is TRBV20-1, the J call TRBJ2-4, with 9 bases fitting TRBD2. The material sequenced was blood buffy coat. The CDR3 loop is CSARGLWGRAGGPENIQYF. The CDR3 bases that were read are TGCAGTGCTAGAGGCTTGTGGGGCAGGGCGGGGGGGCCTGAGAACATT.